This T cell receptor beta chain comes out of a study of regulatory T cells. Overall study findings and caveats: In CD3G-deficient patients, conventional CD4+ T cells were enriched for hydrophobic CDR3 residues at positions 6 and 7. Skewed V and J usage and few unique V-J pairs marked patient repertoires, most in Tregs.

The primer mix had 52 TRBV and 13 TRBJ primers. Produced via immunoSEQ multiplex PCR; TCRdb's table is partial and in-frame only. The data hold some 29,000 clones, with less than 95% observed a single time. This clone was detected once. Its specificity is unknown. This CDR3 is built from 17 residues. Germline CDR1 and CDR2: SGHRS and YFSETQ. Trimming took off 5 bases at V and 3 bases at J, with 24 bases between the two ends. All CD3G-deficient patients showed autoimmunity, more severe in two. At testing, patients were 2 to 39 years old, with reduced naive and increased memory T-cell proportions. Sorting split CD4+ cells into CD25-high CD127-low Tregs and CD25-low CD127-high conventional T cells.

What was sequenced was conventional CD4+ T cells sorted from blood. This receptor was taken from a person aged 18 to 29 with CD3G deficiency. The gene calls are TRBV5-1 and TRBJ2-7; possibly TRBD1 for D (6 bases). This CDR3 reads CASSPDPLRDTLYEQYV. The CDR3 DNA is TGCGCCAGCAGTCCGGATCCGCTGAGGGACACCCTCTACGAGCAGTACGTC.